The rows below give T cell receptor beta chains drawn from one sample of a study of Ad26.COV2.S vaccination and SARS-CoV-2 variants. Generated by immunoSEQ multiplex PCR, the TCRdb table keeps only in-frame clones and is missing some. This table has roughly 700,000 clones, 89% appearing once. This specimen was peripheral blood, taken in a trial of Ad26.COV2.S vaccine versus placebo. Receptor source: a person between 18 and 65 years old who received the Ad26.COV2.S COVID-19 vaccine or a placebo. Both conserved end residues are part of each CDR3. A D gene is named only where the DNA matches it firmly. Expanded clones get a size class; other rows say once, few or many, or leave the size out.

clone size	V gene	J gene	D gene	CDR3 DNA	CDR3 protein
NA	TRBV3-1/TRBV3-2	TRBJ2-4	NA	TGTGCCAGCAGCCCCAGTGGAGGGGGTACAAAAAACATTCAGTACTTC	CASSPSGGGTKNIQYF
NA	TRBV7-9	TRBJ2-2	NA	TGTGCCAGCAGCTTAGAGGCCAGGGCGAACACCGGGGAGCTGTTTTTT	CASSLEARANTGELFF
NA	TRBV5-1	TRBJ1-4	TRBD1	TGCGCCAGCAGTGAACCGGCGACAGGGACGAACGCTTATGAAAAACTGTTTTTT	CASSEPATGTNAYEKLFF
NA	TRBV7-2	TRBJ2-5	NA	TGTGCCATTATAAGGGGGGAGACCCAGTACTTC	CAIIRGETQYF
NA	TRBV5-1	TRBJ2-3	NA	TGCGCCAGCAGCGAAGGAGACCAGTTCACAGATACGCAGTATTTT	CASSEGDQFTDTQYF
NA	TRBV18	TRBJ2-3	NA	TGTGCCAGCTCACCCCTTGGGAGAGATACGCAGTATTTT	CASSPLGRDTQYF
NA	TRBV5-8	TRBJ1-3	NA	TGTGCCAGCAGCTTGGCCGGATACTCTGGAAACACCATATATTTT	CASSLAGYSGNTIYF
once	TRBV7-9	TRBJ1-3	TRBD1	TGTGCCAGCAGCGTCTACACAGGGGCTATCGGAAACACCATATATTTT	CASSVYTGAIGNTIYF
NA	TRBV5-1	TRBJ2-3	TRBD2	TGCGCCAGCAGCCCGACTAGCGGCATCACAGATACGCAGTATTTT	CASSPTSGITDTQYF
NA	TRBV29-1	TRBJ2-3	NA	TGCAGCGTTGAAGGAGGGGACCTACAGGACACAGATACGCAGTATTTT	CSVEGGDLQDTDTQYF
NA	TRBV30	TRBJ2-7	NA	TGTGCCTGGAGTTCCCAGGGGCGCGAGCAGTACTTC	CAWSSQGREQYF
NA	TRBV3-1/TRBV3-2	TRBJ1-2	NA	TGTGCCAGCAGCCAAGAGCTTTGGAGCAGAGGCTCTAACTATGGCTACACCTTC	CASSQELWSRGSNYGYTF
NA	TRBV27	TRBJ2-7	TRBD1	TGTGCCAGCAGTCTATGGACAGGGAAGTCCGAGCAGTACTTC	CASSLWTGKSEQYF
NA	TRBV3-1/TRBV3-2	TRBJ1-2	TRBD1	TGTGCCAGCAGCCCGGGACAGGGGGCCTATGGCTACACCTTC	CASSPGQGAYGYTF
once	TRBV7-9	TRBJ1-5	NA	TGTGCCAGCAGCCCCAGCACCGGGGAGGCACAGCCCCAGCATTTT	CASSPSTGEAQPQHF
NA	TRBV19	TRBJ2-7	TRBD2	TGTGCCACTGGACTAGCGGGAAGCTCCTACGAGCAGTACTTC	CATGLAGSSYEQYF
few	TRBV11-2	TRBJ2-3	NA	TGTGCCAGCAGCCCCGCCGGGCGGAGTCCGGATACGCAGTATTTT	CASSPAGRSPDTQYF
NA	TRBV10-3	TRBJ2-1	NA	TGTGCCATCAGTTCCCGCCGCGCTAGTGAAGGGTACAATGAGCAGTTCTTC	CAISSRRASEGYNEQFF
NA	TRBV24-1	TRBJ2-3	NA	TGTGCCACCAGTGATCGGTCTCAAAGGGCAGATACGCAGTATTTT	CATSDRSQRADTQYF